This T cell receptor (beta chain) was captured in a study of blood T cell repertoires in COVID-19. Study background: Samples came from the United States, Italy and Spain, spanning acute and convalescent COVID-19. Sources were T cells, B-cell-depleted T cells, or PBMCs; the material itself was cDNA or gDNA.

V was pared by 7 bases and J by 6 bases, with 5 bases of the junction left unmatched. CDR3 length: 13 amino acids. Germline CDR1 is SNHLY and CDR2 is FYNNEI. In the original workflow: Scientists estimated how many nucleated cells there were by amplifying reference gene primers. The data were produced by immunoSEQ multiplex PCR, yet TCRdb's version contains in-frame clones alone and is incomplete. V and J calls plus clone size are reproduced from that table; the DNA served to infer D and trimming. This table has around 140,000 clones, roughly 86% appearing once. The sample comprised peripheral blood. This TCR derives from a man aged 70 or older with acute or convalescent COVID-19. The chain has TRBV2 and TRBJ1-2, with 10 nucleotides matching TRBD1. The CDR3 coding sequence is TGTGCCAGCATCCCGGGACAGGGGAATGGCTACACCTTC. Amino acids: CASIPGQGNGYTF.